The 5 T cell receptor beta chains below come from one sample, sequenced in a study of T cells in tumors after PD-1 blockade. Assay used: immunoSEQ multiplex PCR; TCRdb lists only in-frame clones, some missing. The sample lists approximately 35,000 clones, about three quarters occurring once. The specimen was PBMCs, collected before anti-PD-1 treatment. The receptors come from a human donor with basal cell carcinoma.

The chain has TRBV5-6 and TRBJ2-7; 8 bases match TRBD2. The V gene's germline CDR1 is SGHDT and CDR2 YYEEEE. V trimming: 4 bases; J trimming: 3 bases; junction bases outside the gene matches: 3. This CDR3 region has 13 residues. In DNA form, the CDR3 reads TGTGCCAGCAGCGCGGGGGGCGGCTACGAGCAGTACTTC. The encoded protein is CASSAGGGYEQYF. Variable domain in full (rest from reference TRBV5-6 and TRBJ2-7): DAGVTQSPTHLIKTRGQQVTLRCSPKSGHDTVSWYQQALGQGPQFIFQYYEEEERQRGNFPDRFSGHQFPNYSSELNVNALLLGDSALYLCASSAGGGYEQYFGPGTRLTVT.

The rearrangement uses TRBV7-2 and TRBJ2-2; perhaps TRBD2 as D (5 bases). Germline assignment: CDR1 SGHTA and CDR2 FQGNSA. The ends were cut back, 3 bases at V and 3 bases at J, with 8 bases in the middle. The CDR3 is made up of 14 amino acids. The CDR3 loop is CASSFLGDTGELFF. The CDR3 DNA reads TGTGCCAGCAGCTTTCTCGGGGACACCGGGGAGCTGTTTTTT.

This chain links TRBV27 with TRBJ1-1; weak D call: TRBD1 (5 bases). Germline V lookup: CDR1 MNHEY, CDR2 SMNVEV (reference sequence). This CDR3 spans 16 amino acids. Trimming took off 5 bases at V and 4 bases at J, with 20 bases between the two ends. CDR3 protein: CASSPSLGGGGTEAFF. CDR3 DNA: TGTGCCAGCAGTCCGAGTCTAGGCGGCGGGGGCACTGAAGCTTTCTTT.

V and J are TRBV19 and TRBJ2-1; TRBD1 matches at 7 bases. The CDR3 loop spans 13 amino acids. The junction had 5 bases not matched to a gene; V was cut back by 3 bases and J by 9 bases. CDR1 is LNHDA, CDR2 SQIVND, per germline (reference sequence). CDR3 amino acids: CASSIDREGEQFF. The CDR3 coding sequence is TGTGCCAGTAGTATCGACAGGGAAGGTGAGCAGTTCTTC.

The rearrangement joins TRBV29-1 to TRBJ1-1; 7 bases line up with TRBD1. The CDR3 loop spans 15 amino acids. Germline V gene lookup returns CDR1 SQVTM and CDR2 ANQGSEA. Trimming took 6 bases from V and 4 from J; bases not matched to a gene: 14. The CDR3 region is CSVKSGQARGTEAFF. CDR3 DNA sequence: TGCAGCGTGAAAAGTGGACAGGCCCGGGGCACTGAAGCTTTCTTT.